One and the same sample provided the 24 T cell receptor beta chains below, sequenced in a study of blood T cell repertoires in COVID-19 (dated by TCRdb to 2020 to 2022). The library was obtained by the immunoSEQ multiplex PCR assay. Held by TCRdb, this immuneACCESS table contains in-frame sequences only and omits some clones. Under half of the omission traces to an unresolved V gene where checked; the cause of the rest is unknown. The sample records approximately 350,000 clones, about 90% of which are singletons. 0.95% to 1.5% of the sample belongs to the ten largest clones. Material: peripheral blood. All receptors derive from a man in his forties with acute or convalescent COVID-19.

This clone was observed once. This sequence joins TRBV28 and TRBJ1-1; no clear D. V was shortened by 5 bases and J by 5 bases, with 15 bases between the two germline ends. There are 14 residues in the CDR3. The germline gives CDR1 MDHEN, CDR2 SYDVKM. In DNA form, the CDR3 reads TGTGCCAGCAGTCCCATCGGGTGGTTAACTGAAGCTTTCTTT. It codes for CASSPIGWLTEAFF.

The J gene is TRBJ2-3, the V gene TRBV14; D gene unclear. The CDR3 has 13 residues. Germline CDR1 SGHDN, CDR2 FVKESK. V was trimmed by 3 bases and J by 1 base, leaving 5 bases between them. CDR3 DNA: TGTGCCAGCAGCCAGCGGCGCACAGATACGCAGTATTTT. Its protein is CASSQRRTDTQYF.

V usage is TRBV18 and J usage is TRBJ1-3; 8 nucleotides match TRBD1. CDR3 length equals 16 residues. Per the germline V gene, CDR1 is KGHSH and CDR2 is LQKENI. V lost 2 bases to trimming and J lost 4 bases; unmatched junction nucleotides: 7. The CDR3 DNA reads TGTGCCAGCTCACCAGCCGGACAGGGCAAGGGAAACACCATATATTTT. Translating gives CASSPAGQGKGNTIYF.

This chain uses TRBV12-3 or TRBV12-4 with TRBJ2-7; weak D call: TRBD2 (6 bases). This CDR3 comprises 13 residues. The V gene lost 7 bases and the J gene lost 0 bases, with 10 bases spanning the gap. The CDR3 loop is CASTGGNSYEQYF. The CDR3 region has the DNA TGTGCCAGCACTGGAGGGAACTCCTACGAGCAGTACTTC.

Only a few counts were recorded for this clone. The rearrangement uses TRBV27 and TRBJ2-3; no clear D gene. The CDR3 runs 14 residues. The ends were cut back, 7 bases at V and 3 bases at J, with 14 bases in the middle. Germline CDR1 MNHEY, CDR2 SMNVEV (reference sequence). The CDR3 nucleotides read TGTGCCAGCATGCCTCGTGGTCGGACAGATACGCAGTATTTT. This sequence encodes CASMPRGRTDTQYF.

V usage is TRBV11-2 and J usage is TRBJ2-7, with D tentatively TRBD1 (5 bases). Germline CDR1 and CDR2: SGHAT and FQNNGV. V was pared by 5 bases and J by 3 bases, with 11 bases between. The CDR3 has 13 amino acids. CDR3 sequence reads: CASSPTVFYEQYF. Here the CDR3 DNA reads TGTGCCAGCAGCCCGACAGTTTTCTACGAGCAGTACTTC.

CDR3 in DNA: TGTGCCAGCAGCTTCGGGACAGGGAACACTGAAGCTTTCTTT. As protein: CASSFGTGNTEAFF. The rearrangement links TRBV5-8 to TRBJ1-1, with 8 bases matching TRBD1. There are 14 residues in the CDR3. V was clipped by 2 bases and J by 1 base; unmatched bases: 1. Germline CDR1 and CDR2: SGHTS and YDEGEE.

The V and J genes are TRBV5-4 and TRBJ1-2; possibly TRBD1 for D (5 bases). The CDR3 length is 15 residues. Germline CDR1 and CDR2: SGHNT and YYREEE (reference sequence). The V and J ends lost 1 base and 0 bases respectively, with 10 bases between them. Here the CDR3 DNA reads TGTGCCAGCAGCTTGACAGGCGAAGCTAACTATGGCTACACCTTC. Translated, it gives CASSLTGEANYGYTF. Combining the CDR3 with reference TRBV5-4 and TRBJ1-2 gives the whole variable domain ETGVTQSPTHLIKTRGQQVTLRCSSQSGHNTVSWYQQALGQGPQFIFQYYREEENGRGNFPPRFSGLQFPNYSSELNVNALELDDSALYLCASSLTGEANYGYTFGSGTRLTVV.

The gene calls are TRBV4-1 and TRBJ2-1; 7 bases agree with TRBD1. The germline CDR1 and CDR2 sequences are MGHRA and YSYEKL. Germline trimming cut 3 bases from V and 5 bases from J; bases unmatched to any gene: 16. This CDR3 has 18 residues. The CDR3 loop is CASSHFVAIRGQDNEQFF. The CDR3 DNA follows: TGCGCCAGCAGCCATTTCGTGGCAATTAGGGGGCAGGACAATGAGCAGTTCTTC.

The chain combines TRBV6-1 with TRBJ2-7; possible D gene TRBD1, 5 bases. The CDR3 spans 16 residues. V dropped 2 bases and J dropped 0 bases, with 14 bases sitting between them. From germline, CDR1 is MNHNS and CDR2 SASEGT. CDR3 in amino acids: CASSEWSGSSSYEQYF. DNA of the CDR3: TGTGCCAGCAGTGAATGGTCAGGGTCCAGCTCCTACGAGCAGTACTTC.

This chain uses TRBV7-9 with TRBJ2-7, with D maybe TRBD1 (5 bases). Per germline, CDR1 SEHNR and CDR2 FQNEAQ (reference sequence). The CDR3 extends over 14 amino acids. V was cut by 4 bases and J by 4 bases, with 14 bases left in between. CDR3 bases: TGTGCCAGCAGCTCCCCCGGACAACATTACGAGCAGTACTTC. It is translated as CASSSPGQHYEQYF. The complete variable domain, with remaining parts taken from reference TRBV7-9 and TRBJ2-7, reads DTGVSQNPRHKITKRGQNVTFRCDPISEHNRLYWYRQTLGQGPEFLTYFQNEAQLEKSRLLSDRFSAERPKGSFSTLEIQRTEQGDSAMYLCASSSPGQHYEQYFGPGTRLTVT.

The CDR3: CASSSTGFTGELFF. The CDR3 region has the DNA TGTGCCAGCAGTTCGACAGGATTCACCGGGGAGCTGTTTTTT. The chain recombines TRBV6-2 or TRBV6-3 with TRBJ2-2; D might be TRBD1 (6 bases). Germline values: CDR1 MNHEY, CDR2 SVGEGT. The length of the CDR3 is 14 residues. Trimming removed 4 bases from V and 4 bases from J, with 10 bases in between.

The gene calls are TRBV2 and TRBJ1-6; 7 nucleotides match TRBD1. V gave up 8 bases and J gave up 5 bases; unmatched junction bases: 6. The CDR3 is 14 residues long. CDR1 SNHLY and CDR2 FYNNEI come from the germline V gene. Here the CDR3 reads CASARDSDNSPLHF. CDR3 DNA sequence: TGTGCCAGCGCCAGGGACAGTGATAATTCACCCCTCCACTTT.

This clone came up once. This chain links TRBV11-2 with TRBJ2-7, with D unresolved. The CDR3 runs 14 residues. Germline V gene sequence: CDR1 SGHAT, CDR2 FQNNGV. Trimming pared 5 bases from V and 0 bases from J, leaving 11 bases between. CDR3 amino acids: CASSASPRSYEQYF. Here the CDR3 DNA reads TGTGCCAGCAGCGCGTCCCCCCGCTCCTACGAGCAGTACTTC.

The chain carries TRBV19 and TRBJ1-3; 7 nucleotides match TRBD1. The V gene's germline CDR1 is LNHDA and CDR2 SQIVND (reference sequence). The CDR3 has 16 amino acids. The J segment lost 4 bases and the V segment lost 5 bases, leaving 11 bases of the junction unmatched. Here the CDR3 reads CASSLQGNADGNTIYF. The CDR3 DNA follows: TGTGCCAGTAGTTTACAGGGGAATGCTGACGGAAACACCATATATTTT.

The V call is TRBV5-1, the J call TRBJ2-3, with 7 nucleotides matching TRBD1. With V trimmed by 9 bases and J by 5 bases, 12 bases remained unmatched. The length of the CDR3 is 14 residues. The germline gives CDR1 SGHRS, CDR2 YFSETQ. The CDR3 region is CATAPGAGGDTQYF. CDR3 nucleotide sequence: TGCGCCACCGCTCCCGGAGCAGGGGGAGATACGCAGTATTTT.

The J gene is TRBJ2-7, the V gene TRBV11-2, with D uncertain. Germline V lookup: CDR1 SGHAT, CDR2 FQNNGV. V was cut by 0 bases and J by 2 bases, with 11 bases left in between. This CDR3 has 15 residues. CDR3 loop: CASSLDGKATYEQYF. The CDR3 region has the DNA TGTGCCAGCAGCTTAGATGGTAAAGCGACCTACGAGCAGTACTTC. The whole variable domain, filled in from reference TRBV11-2 and TRBJ2-7, reads EAGVAQSPRYKIIEKRQSVAFWCNPISGHATLYWYQQILGQGPKLLIQFQNNGVVDDSQLPKDRFSAERLKGVDSTLKIQPAKLEDSAVYLCASSLDGKATYEQYFGPGTRLTVT.

The chain recombines TRBV7-9 with TRBJ2-2, with 7 bases identical to TRBD1. Trimming took 5 bases from V and 4 from J; bases not matched to a gene: 13. Germline CDR1 reads SEHNR; CDR2 reads FQNEAQ (reference sequence). This CDR3 has 17 residues. CDR3 protein: CASSPSYRGRGTGELFF. As DNA, the CDR3 is TGTGCCAGCAGCCCAAGTTACAGGGGTCGAGGCACCGGGGAGCTGTTTTTT.

The chain has TRBV28 and TRBJ1-1; 7 bases map to TRBD1. Germline V CDR1 and CDR2: MDHEN, SYDVKM. The length of the CDR3 is 13 residues. Germline trimming cut 2 bases from V and 9 bases from J; bases unmatched to any gene: 6. CDR3 DNA sequence: TGTGCCAGCAGTTTACTAGACAGGGTTCAAGCTTTCTTT. This encodes CASSLLDRVQAFF.

The rearrangement joins TRBV7-2 to TRBJ1-6; maybe TRBD1 (5 bases). The V and J ends lost 5 bases and 4 bases respectively, with 9 bases between them. Germline lookup yields CDR1 SGHTA and CDR2 FQGNSA. The CDR3 sequence is 14 residues long. CDR3 loop: CASSSRQYNSPLHF. CDR3 coding DNA: TGTGCCAGCAGCAGCCGACAGTATAATTCACCCCTCCACTTT. Full variable domain (rest looked up from reference TRBV7-2 and TRBJ1-6): GAGVSQSPSNKVTEKGKDVELRCDPISGHTALYWYRQSLGQGLEFLIYFQGNSAPDKSGLPSDRFSAERTGGSVSTLTIQRTQQEDSAVYLCASSSRQYNSPLHFGNGTRLTVT.

The chain combines TRBV9 with TRBJ1-1, with D hard to call. The CDR3 is made up of 15 amino acids. Trimming removed 0 bases at V and 0 bases at J, with 9 bases between. Germline CDR1 is SGDLS and CDR2 is YYNGEE. In nucleotides, the CDR3 is TGTGCCAGCAGCGTAGTTGGCCAGATGAACACTGAAGCTTTCTTT. It encodes CASSVVGQMNTEAFF. Variable domain in full (rest from reference TRBV9 and TRBJ1-1): DSGVTQTPKHLITATGQRVTLRCSPRSGDLSVYWYQQSLDQGLQFLIQYYNGEERAKGNILERFSAQQFPDLHSELNLSSLELGDSALYFCASSVVGQMNTEAFFGQGTRLTVV.

CDR3 amino acids: CASSQGRTGNEQYF. Here the CDR3 DNA reads TGCGCCAGCAGCCAAGGCCGGACAGGGAACGAGCAGTACTTC. The rearrangement joins TRBV4-1 to TRBJ2-7; 8 nucleotides agree with TRBD1. The CDR3 totals 14 residues. Germline V gene sequence: CDR1 MGHRA, CDR2 YSYEKL. Trimming removed 1 base from V and 5 bases from J; junction bases left unmatched: 4.

The chain combines TRBV18 with TRBJ2-5; D perhaps matches TRBD2 (5 bases). This CDR3 comprises 15 residues. CDR1 is KGHSH and CDR2 is LQKENI in the germline V gene. With 2 bases removed from V and 1 base from J, the gap between germline ends came to 11 bases. The CDR3 DNA sequence: TGTGCCAGCTCACCATCGGGGAAGATCCAAGAGACCCAGTACTTC. Amino acids: CASSPSGKIQETQYF. Variable domain in full (rest from reference TRBV18 and TRBJ2-5): NAGVMQNPRHLVRRRGQEARLRCSPMKGHSHVYWYRQLPEEGLKFMVYLQKENIIDESGMPKERFSAEFPKEGPSILRIQQVVRGDSAAYFCASSPSGKIQETQYFGPGTRLLVL.

The chain carries TRBV5-1 and TRBJ2-1, with TRBD1 identical over 10 bases. This CDR3 has 15 amino acids. Germline CDR1 is SGHRS and CDR2 is YFSETQ. The V and J ends lost 0 bases and 5 bases, in that order; junction bases with no gene match: 2. CDR3 protein: CASSLETGGHNEQFF. The CDR3 nucleotides are TGCGCCAGCAGCTTGGAGACAGGGGGCCACAATGAGCAGTTCTTC.